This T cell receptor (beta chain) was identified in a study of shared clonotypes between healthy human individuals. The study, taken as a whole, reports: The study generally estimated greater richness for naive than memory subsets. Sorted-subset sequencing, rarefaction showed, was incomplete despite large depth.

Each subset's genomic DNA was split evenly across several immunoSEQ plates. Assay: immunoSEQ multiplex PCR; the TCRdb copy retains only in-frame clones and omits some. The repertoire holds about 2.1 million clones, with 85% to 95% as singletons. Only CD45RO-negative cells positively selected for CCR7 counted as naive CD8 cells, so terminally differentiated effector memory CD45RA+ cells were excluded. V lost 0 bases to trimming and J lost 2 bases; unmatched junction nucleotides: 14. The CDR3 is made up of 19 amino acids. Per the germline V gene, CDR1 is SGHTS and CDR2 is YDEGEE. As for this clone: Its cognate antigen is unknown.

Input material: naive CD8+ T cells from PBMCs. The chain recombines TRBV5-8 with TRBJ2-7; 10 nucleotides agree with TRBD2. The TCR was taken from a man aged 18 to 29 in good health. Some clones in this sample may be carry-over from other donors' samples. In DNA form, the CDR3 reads TGTGCCAGCAGCTTGGAATTCGGGCTAGCGGGAGAATCTCCCTACGAGCAGTACTTC. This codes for CASSLEFGLAGESPYEQYF.